This TCR beta chain was sequenced during a study of T cell responses to AZD1222 COVID-19 vaccine. Study summary: Second-dose recipients at about 4 or about 12 weeks were treated as one pooled group.

About this clone itself: What it binds is not known.

TCRdb keeps only in-frame clones here, not all; method: immunoSEQ multiplex PCR. The sample lists some 140,000 clones, roughly 90% occurring once. Findings and limits, study-wide: The study found vaccine-associated CD4 TCRs spanning spike, dominant at 160-218 and 743-854. There were repertoire samples only from the period after the peak T cell response.

Trimming pared 4 bases from V and 6 bases from J, leaving 10 bases between. Germline V gene data show CDR1 as LGHDT and CDR2 as YNNKEL (reference sequence). CDR3 size: 13 residues. The V call is TRBV3-1 (or the pseudogene TRBV3-2), the J call TRBJ2-1; D gene uncertain. This material consisted of peripheral blood, taken on day 0 of AZD1222 vaccination. The TCR comes from an adult in good health. The CDR3 loop reads CASSPLRANEQFF. The CDR3 DNA is TGTGCCAGCAGCCCGTTGAGAGCCAATGAGCAGTTCTTC.